Listed here are 3 T cell receptor beta chains from one sample, sequenced in a study of tumor-infiltrating lymphocytes in primary liver carcinoma. A constant-region primer primed TCR beta cDNA synthesis from about 490 ng of total RNA. Libraries for TCR beta were built through three nested multiplex PCR rounds, which together made up a slightly modified ARM-PCR procedure. Running roughly 10 cycles apiece, the first two PCR rounds relied on TRBV1-TRBV30 forward primers together with a C-beta reverse primer. A single record per CDR3 protein comes from TCRdb applying MiXCR to the multiplex PCR reads. Of 300,000 to 400,000 distinct CDR3 sequences in the sample, over 55% were seen once. Alongside blood RNA obtained from unsorted whole blood, germline DNA was also extracted. Sequencing was done on a sample of peripheral blood. Receptors originate from a man aged 35 to 55 with primary liver carcinoma and hepatitis B virus infection.

As for this clonotype: As the CDR3 is not closed by the conserved phenylalanine or tryptophan, this likely results from a read error. V gene TRBV11-3 combines with J gene TRBJ2-7; D is ambiguous. V was shortened by 8 bases and J by 5 bases, with 19 bases between the two germline ends. This CDR3 has 14 amino acids. The germline V gene encodes CDR1 SGHNT and CDR2 YENEEA. CDR3 in DNA: TGTGCCAGCGGCCCCGGTAGGATCTCAGACGAGCAGTACTCC. Its protein product is CASGPGRISDEQYS.

The J gene is TRBJ2-7, the V gene TRBV5-1; possible D gene TRBD2, 5 bases. This CDR3 contains 11 residues. The V and J ends lost 0 bases and 9 bases respectively, with 7 bases between them. Germline values: CDR1 SGHRS, CDR2 YFSETQ. The CDR3 reads CASSLESGQYF. As DNA, the CDR3 is TGCGCCAGCAGCTTGGAGAGCGGGCAGTACTTC.

This clonotype was detected many times. This chain links TRBV12-3 or TRBV12-4 with TRBJ1-6; D unresolved. The CDR3 runs 14 residues. Trimming left V 3 bases short and J 4 bases short, with 7 bases between. CDR3: CASSFSRYNSPLHF. The DNA for the CDR3 is TGTGCCAGCAGTTTTAGTCGGTATAATTCACCCCTCCACTTT.